The clone carrying this TCR beta chain was observed a handful of times. Its specificity is not known. These data are taken from a study of blood T cells in healthy people across ages. Findings and caveats of the study: More naive CD4+ cells and higher diversity marked long-lived donors relative to aged donors.

V was cut by 1 base and J by 7 bases, with 16 bases left in between. The CDR3 is 15 residues long. Germline V gene data show CDR1 as LGHDT and CDR2 as YNNKEL (reference sequence). PCR was performed a second time for about 7 to 12 cycles using a sample-barcoded 5' primer and a J-beta primer mix. A single record per CDR3 protein comes from TCRdb applying MiXCR to the 5' RACE reads. Of some 1.5 million distinct CDR3 sequences detected, under 55% appear once; the ten largest clones hold about 4%. Sequenced: blood. This rearrangement joins TRBV3-1 to TRBJ1-2, with D perhaps TRBD1 (5 bases). The TCR originated in a woman between 18 and 29 years old in good health. The CDR3 DNA reads as TGTGCCAGCAGCCAAGGGGTCTTCAGGGCGGTTGGCTACACCTTC. It translates to CASSQGVFRAVGYTF.